This entry describes one TCR beta chain. As yet, its antigen is unknown. Time point of the sample: persistent/refractory GD, antithyroid drugs over 5 years with positive TRAb. The TCR library was prepared using RNA isolated from PBMCs. Germline-derived CDR1 and CDR2 are LGHDT and YNNKEL (reference sequence). V lost 2 bases to trimming and J lost 2 bases, with 15 bases between them. The CDR3 runs to 16 residues. This sample was included in a study of regulatory T cells in long-lasting Graves disease. Study information: Graves' disease counted as persistent after over 5 years of antithyroid drugs with positive TSH receptor antibodies.

Study-level findings and limits: Persistent disease favored TRBV28, TRBJ1-2 and TRBJ2-5.

Investigators prepared the TCR beta libraries by applying iRepertoire HTBI primers and Arm-PCR of CDR3 regions. Authors' methods: Spanning all samples, the identified segments comprised roughly 66 TRBV and 14 TRBJ. TCRdb redid the calling of the multiplex PCR reads with MiXCR, one entry per CDR3 protein. The V and J calls and clone size come from TCRdb's table, not from the authors' own analysis. The table has 400,000 to 500,000 distinct CDR3 sequences, 20% to 25% seen once; the top ten hold over 6%. The receptor's source is a female donor with Graves disease. Sequences were derived from peripheral blood mononuclear cells (PBMCs), sampled when the disease was refractory, from a patient treated with antithyroid drugs. This sequence joins TRBV3-1 and TRBJ2-5; D uncertain. CDR3 residues: CASSQLSEAVQETQYF. CDR3 DNA: TGTGCCAGCAGCCAACTATCCGAGGCAGTTCAAGAGACCCAGTACTTC.